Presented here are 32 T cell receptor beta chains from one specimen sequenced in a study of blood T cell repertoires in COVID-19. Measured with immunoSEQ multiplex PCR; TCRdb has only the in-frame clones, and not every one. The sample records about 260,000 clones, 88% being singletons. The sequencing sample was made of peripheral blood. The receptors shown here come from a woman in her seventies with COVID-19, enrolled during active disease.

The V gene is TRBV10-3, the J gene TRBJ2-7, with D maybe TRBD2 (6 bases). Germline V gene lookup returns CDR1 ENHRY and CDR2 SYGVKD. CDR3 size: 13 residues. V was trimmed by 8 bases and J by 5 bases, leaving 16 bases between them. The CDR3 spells CAIAGGTVHEQYF. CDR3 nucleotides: TGTGCCATCGCCGGCGGGACTGTTCACGAGCAGTACTTC.

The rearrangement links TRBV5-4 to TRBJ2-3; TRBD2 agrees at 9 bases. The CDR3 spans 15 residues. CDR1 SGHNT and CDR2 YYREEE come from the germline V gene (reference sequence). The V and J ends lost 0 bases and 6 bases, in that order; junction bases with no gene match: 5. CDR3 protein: CASSLDPSGTDTQYF. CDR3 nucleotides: TGTGCCAGCAGCTTGGACCCTAGCGGGACTGATACGCAGTATTTT.

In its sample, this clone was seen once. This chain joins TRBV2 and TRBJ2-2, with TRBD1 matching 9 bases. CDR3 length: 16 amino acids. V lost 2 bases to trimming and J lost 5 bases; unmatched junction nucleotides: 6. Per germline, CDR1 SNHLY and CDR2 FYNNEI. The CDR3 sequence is CASSELGTGQTGELFF. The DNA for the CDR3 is TGTGCCAGCAGTGAATTGGGGACAGGGCAAACCGGGGAGCTGTTTTTT.

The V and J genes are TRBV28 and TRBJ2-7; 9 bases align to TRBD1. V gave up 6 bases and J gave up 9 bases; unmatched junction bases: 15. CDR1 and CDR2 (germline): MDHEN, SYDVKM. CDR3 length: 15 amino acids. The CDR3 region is CASRRAGTGNVGQYF. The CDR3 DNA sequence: TGTGCCAGCAGACGAGCCGGGACAGGGAACGTGGGGCAGTACTTC.

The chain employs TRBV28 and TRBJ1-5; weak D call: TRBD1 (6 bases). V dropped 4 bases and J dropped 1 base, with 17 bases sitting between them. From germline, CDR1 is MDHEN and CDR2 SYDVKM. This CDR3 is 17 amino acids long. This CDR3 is CASSSFDRLKSNQPQHF. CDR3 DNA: TGTGCCAGCAGTTCTTTTGACAGGTTGAAAAGCAATCAGCCCCAGCATTTT.

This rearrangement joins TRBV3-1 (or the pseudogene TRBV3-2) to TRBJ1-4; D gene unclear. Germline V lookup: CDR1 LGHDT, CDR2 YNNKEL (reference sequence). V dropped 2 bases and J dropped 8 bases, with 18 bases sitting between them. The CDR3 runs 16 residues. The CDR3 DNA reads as TGTGCCAGCAGCCAACCATGGGTTCCGGGCGGGGAAAAACTGTTTTTT. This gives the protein CASSQPWVPGGEKLFF.

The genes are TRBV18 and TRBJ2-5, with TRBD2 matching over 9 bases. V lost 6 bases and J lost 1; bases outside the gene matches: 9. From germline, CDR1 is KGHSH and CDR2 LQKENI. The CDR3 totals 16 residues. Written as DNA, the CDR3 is TGTGCCAGCTCTCGAACCCCTAGCGGGGCCCAAGAGACCCAGTACTTC. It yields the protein CASSRTPSGAQETQYF.

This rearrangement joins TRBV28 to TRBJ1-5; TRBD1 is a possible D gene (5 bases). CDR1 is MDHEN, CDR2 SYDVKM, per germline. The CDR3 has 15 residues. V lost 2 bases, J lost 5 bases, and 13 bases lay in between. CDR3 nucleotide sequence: TGTGCCAGCAGTTTACGACTAGGGGCAGATCAGCCCCAGCATTTT. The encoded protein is CASSLRLGADQPQHF.

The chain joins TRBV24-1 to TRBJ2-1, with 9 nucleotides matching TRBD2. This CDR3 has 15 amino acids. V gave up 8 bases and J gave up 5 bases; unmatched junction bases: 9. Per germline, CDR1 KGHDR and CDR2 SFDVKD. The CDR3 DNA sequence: TGTGCCACCAACGGAGTAGCGGGAGACGACAATGAGCAGTTCTTC. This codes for CATNGVAGDDNEQFF.

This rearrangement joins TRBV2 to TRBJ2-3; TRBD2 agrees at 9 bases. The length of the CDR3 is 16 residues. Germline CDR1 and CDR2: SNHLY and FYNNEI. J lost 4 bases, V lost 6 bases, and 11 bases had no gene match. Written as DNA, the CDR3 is TGTGCCAGCAGGATAAACCCTAGCGGGGTATCAGATACGCAGTATTTT. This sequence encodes CASRINPSGVSDTQYF.

The CDR3 here is CATSASDSPDQPQHF. CDR3 nucleotide sequence: TGTGCCACCAGTGCCTCAGACTCGCCCGATCAGCCCCAGCATTTT. This chain uses TRBV24-1 with TRBJ1-5; D is undetermined. The V end lost 5 bases, the J end lost 5 bases, and 15 bases lay between the germline ends. Germline loops: CDR1 KGHDR, CDR2 SFDVKD. There are 15 residues in the CDR3.

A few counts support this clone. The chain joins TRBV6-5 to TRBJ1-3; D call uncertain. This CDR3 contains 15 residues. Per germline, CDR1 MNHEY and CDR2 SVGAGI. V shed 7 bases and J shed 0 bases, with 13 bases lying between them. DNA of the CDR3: TGTGCCAGCACCCGAGGGCAGTCCTCTGGAAACACCATATATTTT. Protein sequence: CASTRGQSSGNTIYF.

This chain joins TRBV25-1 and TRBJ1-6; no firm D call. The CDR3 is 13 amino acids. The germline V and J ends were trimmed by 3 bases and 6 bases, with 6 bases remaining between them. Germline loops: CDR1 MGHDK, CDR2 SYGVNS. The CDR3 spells CASSDYSNSPLHF. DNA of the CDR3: TGTGCCAGCAGTGACTACAGTAATTCACCCCTCCACTTT.

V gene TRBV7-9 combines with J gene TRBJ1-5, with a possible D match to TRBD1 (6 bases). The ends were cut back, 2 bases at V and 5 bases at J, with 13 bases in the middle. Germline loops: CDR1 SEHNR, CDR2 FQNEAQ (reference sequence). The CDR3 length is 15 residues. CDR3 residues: CASSLSPGVDQPQHF. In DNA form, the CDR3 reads TGTGCCAGCAGCTTAAGTCCAGGGGTTGATCAGCCCCAGCATTTT.

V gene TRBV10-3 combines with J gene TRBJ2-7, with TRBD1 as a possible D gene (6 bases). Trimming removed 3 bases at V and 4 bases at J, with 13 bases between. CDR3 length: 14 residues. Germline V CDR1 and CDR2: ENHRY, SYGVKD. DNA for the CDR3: TGTGCCATCAGTGACCAGGGGAATCGGTACGAGCAGTACTTC. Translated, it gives CAISDQGNRYEQYF.

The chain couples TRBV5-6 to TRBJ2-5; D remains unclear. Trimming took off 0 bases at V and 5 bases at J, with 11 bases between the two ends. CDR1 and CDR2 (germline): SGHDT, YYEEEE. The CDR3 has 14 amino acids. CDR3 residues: CASSLAGPMETQYF. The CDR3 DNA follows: TGTGCCAGCAGCTTGGCAGGCCCTATGGAGACCCAGTACTTC.

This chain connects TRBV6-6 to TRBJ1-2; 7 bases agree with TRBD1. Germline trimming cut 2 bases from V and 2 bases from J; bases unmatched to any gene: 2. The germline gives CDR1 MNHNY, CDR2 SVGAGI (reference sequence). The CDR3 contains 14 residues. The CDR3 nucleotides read TGTGCCAGCAGTTACCCGGGACAGAACTATGGCTACACCTTC. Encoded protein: CASSYPGQNYGYTF.

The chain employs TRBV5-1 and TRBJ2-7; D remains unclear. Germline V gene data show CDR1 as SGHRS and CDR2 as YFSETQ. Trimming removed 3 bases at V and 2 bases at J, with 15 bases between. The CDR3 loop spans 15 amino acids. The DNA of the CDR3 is TGCGCCAGCAGCTCGATTGGTGGCGGTACCTACGAGCAGTACTTC. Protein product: CASSSIGGGTYEQYF. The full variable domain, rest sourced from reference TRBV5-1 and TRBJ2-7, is KAGVTQTPRYLIKTRGQQVTLSCSPISGHRSVSWYQQTPGQGLQFLFEYFSETQRNKGNFPGRFSGRQFSNSRSEMNVSTLELGDSALYLCASSSIGGGTYEQYFGPGTRLTVT.

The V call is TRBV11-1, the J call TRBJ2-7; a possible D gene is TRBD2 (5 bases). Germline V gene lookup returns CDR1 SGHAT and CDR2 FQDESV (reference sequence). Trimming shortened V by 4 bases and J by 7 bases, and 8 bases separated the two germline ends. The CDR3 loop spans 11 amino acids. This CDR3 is CASSSRVEQYF. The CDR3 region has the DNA TGTGCCAGCAGCTCGCGGGTAGAGCAGTACTTC.

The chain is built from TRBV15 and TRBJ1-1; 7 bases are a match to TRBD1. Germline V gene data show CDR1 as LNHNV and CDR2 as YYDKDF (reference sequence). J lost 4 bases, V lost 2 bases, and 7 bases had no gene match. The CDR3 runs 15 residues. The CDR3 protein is CATSRLRQGGTEAFF. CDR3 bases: TGTGCCACCAGCAGATTAAGGCAGGGGGGCACTGAAGCTTTCTTT.

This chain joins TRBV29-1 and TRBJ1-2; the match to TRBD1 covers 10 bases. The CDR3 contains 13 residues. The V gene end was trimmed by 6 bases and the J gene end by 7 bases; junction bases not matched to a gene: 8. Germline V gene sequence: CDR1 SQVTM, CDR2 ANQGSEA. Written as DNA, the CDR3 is TGCAGCGTGGGGACAGGGGTTGCAGCTGGCTACACCTTC. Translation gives CSVGTGVAAGYTF. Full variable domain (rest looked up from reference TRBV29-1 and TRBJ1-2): SAVISQKPSRDICQRGTSLTIQCQVDSQVTMMFWYRQQPGQSLTLIATANQGSEATYESGFVIDKFPISRPNLTFSTLTVSNMSPEDSSIYLCSVGTGVAAGYTFGSGTRLTVV.

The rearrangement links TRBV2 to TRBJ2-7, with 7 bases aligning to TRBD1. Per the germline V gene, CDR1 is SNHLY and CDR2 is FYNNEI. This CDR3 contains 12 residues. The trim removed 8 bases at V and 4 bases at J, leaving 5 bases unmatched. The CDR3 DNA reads TGTGCCAGCCTCTTGACAGGGTACGAGCAGTACTTC. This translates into CASLLTGYEQYF. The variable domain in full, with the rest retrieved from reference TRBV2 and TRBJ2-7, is EPEVTQTPSHQVTQMGQEVILRCVPISNHLYFYWYRQILGQKVEFLVSFYNNEISEKSEIFDDQFSVERPDGSNFTLKIRSTKLEDSAMYFCASLLTGYEQYFGPGTRLTVT.

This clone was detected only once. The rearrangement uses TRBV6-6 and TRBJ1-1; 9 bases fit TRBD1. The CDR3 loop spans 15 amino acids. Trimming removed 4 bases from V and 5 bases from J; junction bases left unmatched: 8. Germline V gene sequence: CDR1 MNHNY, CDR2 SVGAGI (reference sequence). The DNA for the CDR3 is TGTGCCAGCAGTTCCCCCACAGGGGGCGGTACTGAAGCTTTCTTT. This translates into CASSSPTGGGTEAFF.

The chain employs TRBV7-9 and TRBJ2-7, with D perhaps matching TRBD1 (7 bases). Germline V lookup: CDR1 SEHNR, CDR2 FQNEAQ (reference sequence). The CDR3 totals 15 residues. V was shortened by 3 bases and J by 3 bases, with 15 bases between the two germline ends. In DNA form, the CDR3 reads TGTGCCAGCAGCTTCCTGGGCAGGGGGGTCTACGAGCAGTACTTC. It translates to CASSFLGRGVYEQYF.

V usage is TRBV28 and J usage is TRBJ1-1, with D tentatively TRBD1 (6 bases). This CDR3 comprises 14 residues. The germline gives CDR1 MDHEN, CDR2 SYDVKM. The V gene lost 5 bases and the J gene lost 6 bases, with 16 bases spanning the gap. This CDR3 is CASSRHSGVPEAFF. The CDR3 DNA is TGTGCCAGCAGTCGACACTCAGGGGTGCCTGAAGCTTTCTTT.

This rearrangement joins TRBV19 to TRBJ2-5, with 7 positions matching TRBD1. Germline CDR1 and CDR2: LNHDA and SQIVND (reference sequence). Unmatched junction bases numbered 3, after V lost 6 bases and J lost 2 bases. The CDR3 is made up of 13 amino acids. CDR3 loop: CASSPGQQETQYF. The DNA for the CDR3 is TGTGCCAGTAGCCCGGGACAGCAAGAGACCCAGTACTTC.

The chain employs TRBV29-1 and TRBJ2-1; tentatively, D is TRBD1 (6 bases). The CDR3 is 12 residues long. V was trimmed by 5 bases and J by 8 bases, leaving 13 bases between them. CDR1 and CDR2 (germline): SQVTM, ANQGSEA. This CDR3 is CSVRTGTHEQFF. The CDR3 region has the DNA TGCAGCGTTCGTACAGGGACCCATGAGCAGTTCTTC.

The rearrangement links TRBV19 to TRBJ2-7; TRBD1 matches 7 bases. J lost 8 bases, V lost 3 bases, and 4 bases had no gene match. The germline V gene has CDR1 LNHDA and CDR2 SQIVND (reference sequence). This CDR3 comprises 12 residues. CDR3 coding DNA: TGTGCCAGTAGTATGATAGGGGGCCAGCAGTACTTC. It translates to CASSMIGGQQYF.

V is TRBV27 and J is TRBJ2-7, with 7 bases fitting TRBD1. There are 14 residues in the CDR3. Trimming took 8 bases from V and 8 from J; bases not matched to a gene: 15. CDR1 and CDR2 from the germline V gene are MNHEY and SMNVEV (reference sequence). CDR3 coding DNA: TGTGCCAGCGGGATGGGACAGTCCCCTGGTCAGCAGTACTTC. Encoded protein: CASGMGQSPGQQYF.

CDR3: CASRLRSGRAQETQYF. The CDR3 DNA is TGTGCCAGCAGACTTAGATCTGGGAGGGCCCAGGAGACCCAGTACTTC. The gene calls are TRBV11-3 and TRBJ2-5; 7 positions match TRBD2. Germline assignment: CDR1 SGHNT and CDR2 YENEEA. V was clipped by 6 bases and J by 5 bases; unmatched bases: 15. CDR3 length equals 16 residues.

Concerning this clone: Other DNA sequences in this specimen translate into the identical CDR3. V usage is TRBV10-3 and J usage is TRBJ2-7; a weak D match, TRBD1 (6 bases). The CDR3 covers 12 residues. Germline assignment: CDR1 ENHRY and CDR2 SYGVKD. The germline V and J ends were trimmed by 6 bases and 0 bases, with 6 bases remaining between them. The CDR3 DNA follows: TGTGCCATCAGGGACAGCTCCTACGAGCAGTACTTC. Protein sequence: CAIRDSSYEQYF.

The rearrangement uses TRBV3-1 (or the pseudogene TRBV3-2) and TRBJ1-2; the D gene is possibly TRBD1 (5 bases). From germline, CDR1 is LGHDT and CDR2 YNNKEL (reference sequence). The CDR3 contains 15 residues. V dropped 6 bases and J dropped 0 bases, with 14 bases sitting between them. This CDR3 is CASSRRQTPNYGYTF. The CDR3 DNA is TGTGCCAGCAGTCGAAGACAGACCCCTAACTATGGCTACACCTTC.